The sequence of this T cell receptor (beta chain) was determined in a study of cytotoxic CD8 clonotypes in ibrutinib-treated CLL. Germline CDR1 and CDR2: SGHNT and YYREEE (reference sequence). The V end lost 0 bases, the J end lost 9 bases, and 15 bases lay between the germline ends. The CDR3 runs 14 residues. The table came from immunoSEQ multiplex PCR; TCRdb's copy has only in-frame clones and leaves some out. Of 52,000 or so clones detected, approximately 87% appear once; the ten largest clones hold 20%. This receptor was identified in a human donor with chronic lymphocytic leukemia. The sequencing here drew on PBMCs, taken after 24 months of ibrutinib treatment. The chain links TRBV5-4 to TRBJ2-5; D remains unclear. CDR3 nucleotide sequence: TGTGCCAGCAGCTTGGCCCAACAGTTGGCGGCCCAGTACTTC. Encoded protein: CASSLAQQLAAQYF. Based on the CDR3 plus reference TRBV5-4 and TRBJ2-5, the full variable domain is ETGVTQSPTHLIKTRGQQVTLRCSSQSGHNTVSWYQQALGQGPQFIFQYYREEENGRGNFPPRFSGLQFPNYSSELNVNALELDDSALYLCASSLAQQLAAQYFGPGTRLLVL.